What follows describes a single T cell receptor (beta chain). Its antigen remains unidentified. The V gene's germline CDR1 is MGHDK and CDR2 SYGVNS. This CDR3 has 16 amino acids. V lost 8 bases, J lost 4 bases, and 11 bases stayed unmatched. Unique molecular identifiers were present on cDNA, and template switching added a universal primer site. Via MiXCR, TCRdb re-called the 5' RACE reads, giving one row per CDR3 protein. The sample shows 500,000 or so distinct CDR3 sequences, 11% to 15% of them seen only once. These data belong to a study of identical twins. Study-level points and caveats: One should note that invariant MAIT and iNKT cells could partly confound zero-insertion analyses. With beta out-of-frame sequences, excess sharing by twins was weaker.

The same data also contributed to another study, on yellow fever vaccine responses in identical twins. Per that study: Among the twins, the vaccine T cell response reportedly seemed partly convergent and partly personalized.

This chain connects TRBV25-1 to TRBJ2-6; TRBD1 matches 7 bases. This sequence was found in a woman between 18 and 29 years old in good health. Sequenced: CD4+ T cells sorted from blood. The CDR3 bases are TGTGCCAGCGGTCGGGACAGTGTAGCGGGGGCCAACGTCCTGACTTTC. This sequence encodes CASGRDSVAGANVLTF.